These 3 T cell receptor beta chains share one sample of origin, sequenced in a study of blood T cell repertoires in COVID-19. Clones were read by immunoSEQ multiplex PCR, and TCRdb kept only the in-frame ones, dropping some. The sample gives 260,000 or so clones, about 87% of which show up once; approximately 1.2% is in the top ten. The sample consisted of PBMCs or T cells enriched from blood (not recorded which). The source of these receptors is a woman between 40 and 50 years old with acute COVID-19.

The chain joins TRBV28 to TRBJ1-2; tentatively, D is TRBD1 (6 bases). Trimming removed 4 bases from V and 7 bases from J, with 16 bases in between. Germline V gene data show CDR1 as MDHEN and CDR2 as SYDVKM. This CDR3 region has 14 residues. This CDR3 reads CASSSGQSSFGYTF. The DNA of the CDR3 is TGTGCCAGCAGTTCAGGACAGTCCAGCTTTGGCTACACCTTC.

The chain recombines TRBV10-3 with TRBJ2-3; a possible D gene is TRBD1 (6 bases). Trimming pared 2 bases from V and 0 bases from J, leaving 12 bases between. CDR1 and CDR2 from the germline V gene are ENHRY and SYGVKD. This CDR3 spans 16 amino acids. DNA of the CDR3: TGTGCCATCAGTGAGGGTGAGGGGGTTAGCACAGATACGCAGTATTTT. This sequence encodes CAISEGEGVSTDTQYF.

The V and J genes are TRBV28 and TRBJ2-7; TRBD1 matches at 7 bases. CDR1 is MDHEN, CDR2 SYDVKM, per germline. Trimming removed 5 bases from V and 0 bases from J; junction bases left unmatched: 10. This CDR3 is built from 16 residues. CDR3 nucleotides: TGTGCCAGCAGTCCACCGGGACAGTCATACTCCTACGAGCAGTACTTC. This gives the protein CASSPPGQSYSYEQYF.